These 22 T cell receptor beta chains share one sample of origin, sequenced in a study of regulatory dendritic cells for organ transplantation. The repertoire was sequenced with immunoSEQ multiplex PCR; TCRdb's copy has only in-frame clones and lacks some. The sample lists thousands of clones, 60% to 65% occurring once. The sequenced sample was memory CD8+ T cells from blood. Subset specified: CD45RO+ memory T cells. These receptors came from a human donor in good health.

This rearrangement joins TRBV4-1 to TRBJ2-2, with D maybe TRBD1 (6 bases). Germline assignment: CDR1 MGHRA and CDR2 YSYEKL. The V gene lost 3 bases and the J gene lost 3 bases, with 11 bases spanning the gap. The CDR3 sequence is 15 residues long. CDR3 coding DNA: TGCGCCAGCAGCCACGCCACAGGGTACACCGGGGAGCTGTTTTTT. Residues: CASSHATGYTGELFF.

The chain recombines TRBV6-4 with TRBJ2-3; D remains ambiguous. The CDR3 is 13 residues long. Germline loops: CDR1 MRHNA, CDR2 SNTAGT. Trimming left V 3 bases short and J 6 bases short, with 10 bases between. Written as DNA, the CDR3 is TGTGCCAGCAGTGAATGGATTAGCGATACGCAGTATTTT. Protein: CASSEWISDTQYF.

The CDR3 region is CASSLNPGEETTEAFF. The CDR3 DNA sequence: TGTGCCAGCAGCTTAAACCCGGGGGAGGAGACCACTGAAGCTTTCTTT. This chain uses TRBV7-9 with TRBJ1-1; possible D gene TRBD1, 5 bases. Looked up from germline, CDR1 is SEHNR and CDR2 is FQNEAQ (reference sequence). V was cut by 2 bases and J by 4 bases, with 17 bases left in between. The CDR3 consists of 16 residues. The full variable domain, its missing parts supplied by reference TRBV7-9 and TRBJ1-1, is DTGVSQNPRHKITKRGQNVTFRCDPISEHNRLYWYRQTLGQGPEFLTYFQNEAQLEKSRLLSDRFSAERPKGSFSTLEIQRTEQGDSAMYLCASSLNPGEETTEAFFGQGTRLTVV.

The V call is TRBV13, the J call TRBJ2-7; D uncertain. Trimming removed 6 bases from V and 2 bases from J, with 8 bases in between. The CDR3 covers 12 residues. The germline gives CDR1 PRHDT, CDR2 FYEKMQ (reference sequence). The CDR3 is CASSPNAYEQYF. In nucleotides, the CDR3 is TGTGCCAGCAGTCCCAATGCCTACGAGCAGTACTTC.

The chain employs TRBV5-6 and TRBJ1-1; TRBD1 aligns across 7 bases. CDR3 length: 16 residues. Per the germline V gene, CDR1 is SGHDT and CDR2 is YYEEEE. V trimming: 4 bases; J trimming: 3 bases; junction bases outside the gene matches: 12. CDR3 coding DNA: TGTGCCAGCAGCGAAGGGACAGCGTCTTTGGACACTGAAGCTTTCTTT. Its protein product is CASSEGTASLDTEAFF.

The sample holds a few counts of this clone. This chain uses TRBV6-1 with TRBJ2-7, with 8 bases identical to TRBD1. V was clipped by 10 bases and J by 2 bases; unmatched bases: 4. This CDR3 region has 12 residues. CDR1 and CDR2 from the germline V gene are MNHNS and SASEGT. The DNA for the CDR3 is TGTGCCACCGGGACAGGTCCCTACGAGCAGTACTTC. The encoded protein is CATGTGPYEQYF.

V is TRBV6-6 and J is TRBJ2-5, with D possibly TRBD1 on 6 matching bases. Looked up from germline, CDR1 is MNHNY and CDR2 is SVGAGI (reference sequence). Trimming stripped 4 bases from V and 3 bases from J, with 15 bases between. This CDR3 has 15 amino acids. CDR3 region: CASSWLTGLEETQYF. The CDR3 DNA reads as TGTGCCAGCAGTTGGCTTACAGGGTTGGAAGAGACCCAGTACTTC.

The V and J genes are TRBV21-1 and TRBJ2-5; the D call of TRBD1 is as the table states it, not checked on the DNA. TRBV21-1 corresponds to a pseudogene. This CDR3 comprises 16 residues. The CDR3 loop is CASSKAGRGVGETQYF. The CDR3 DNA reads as TGTGCCAGCAGCAAAGCGGGCAGGGGGGTAGGAGAGACCCAGTACTTC.

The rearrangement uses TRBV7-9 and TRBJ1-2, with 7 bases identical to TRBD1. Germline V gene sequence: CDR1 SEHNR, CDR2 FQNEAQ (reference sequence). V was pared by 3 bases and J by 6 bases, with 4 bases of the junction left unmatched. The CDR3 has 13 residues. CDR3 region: CASSFDRVNGYTF. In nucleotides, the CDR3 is TGTGCCAGCAGCTTTGACAGGGTAAATGGCTACACCTTC. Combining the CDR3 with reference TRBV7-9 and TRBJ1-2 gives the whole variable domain DTGVSQNPRHKITKRGQNVTFRCDPISEHNRLYWYRQTLGQGPEFLTYFQNEAQLEKSRLLSDRFSAERPKGSFSTLEIQRTEQGDSAMYLCASSFDRVNGYTFGSGTRLTVV.

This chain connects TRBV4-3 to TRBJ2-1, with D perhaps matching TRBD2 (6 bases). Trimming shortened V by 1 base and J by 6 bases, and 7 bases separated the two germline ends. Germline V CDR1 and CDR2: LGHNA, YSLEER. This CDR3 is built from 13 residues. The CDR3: CASSQGGANEQFF. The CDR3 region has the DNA TGCGCCAGCAGCCAAGGCGGGGCCAATGAGCAGTTCTTC.

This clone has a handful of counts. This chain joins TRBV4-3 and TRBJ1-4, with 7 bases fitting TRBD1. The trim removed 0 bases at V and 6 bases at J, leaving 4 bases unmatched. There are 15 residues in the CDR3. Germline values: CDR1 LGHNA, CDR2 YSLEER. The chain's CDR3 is CASSQDRQGDEKLFF. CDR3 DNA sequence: TGCGCCAGCAGCCAAGACCGACAGGGAGATGAAAAACTGTTTTTT.

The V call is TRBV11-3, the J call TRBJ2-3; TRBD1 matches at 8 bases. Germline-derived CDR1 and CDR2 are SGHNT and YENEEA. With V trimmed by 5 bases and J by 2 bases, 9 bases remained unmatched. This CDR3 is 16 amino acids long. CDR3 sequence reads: CASSLAPGQVTDTQYF. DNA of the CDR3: TGTGCCAGCAGCCTCGCTCCGGGACAGGTCACAGATACGCAGTATTTT.

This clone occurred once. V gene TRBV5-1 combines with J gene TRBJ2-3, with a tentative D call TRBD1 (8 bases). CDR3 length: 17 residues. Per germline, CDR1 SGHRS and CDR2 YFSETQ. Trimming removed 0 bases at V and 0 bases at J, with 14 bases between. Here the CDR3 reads CASSLAGGQVSTDTQYF. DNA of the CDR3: TGCGCCAGCAGCTTGGCGGGGGGACAGGTTAGCACAGATACGCAGTATTTT.

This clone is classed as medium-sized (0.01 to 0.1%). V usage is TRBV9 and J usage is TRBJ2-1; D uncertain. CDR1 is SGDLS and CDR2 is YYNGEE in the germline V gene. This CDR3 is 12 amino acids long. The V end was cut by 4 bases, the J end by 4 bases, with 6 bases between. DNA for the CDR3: TGTGCCAGCAGCTTAAATTACAATGAGCAGTTCTTC. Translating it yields CASSLNYNEQFF. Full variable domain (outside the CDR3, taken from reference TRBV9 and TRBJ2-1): DSGVTQTPKHLITATGQRVTLRCSPRSGDLSVYWYQQSLDQGLQFLIQYYNGEERAKGNILERFSAQQFPDLHSELNLSSLELGDSALYFCASSLNYNEQFFGPGTRLTVL.

The CDR3 here is CATSGPRQGVEAGELFF. The DNA for the CDR3 is TGTGCCACCAGCGGACCCCGACAGGGGGTTGAAGCCGGGGAGCTGTTTTTT. This chain links TRBV15 with TRBJ2-2; 9 nucleotides align to TRBD1. The V gene's germline CDR1 is LNHNV and CDR2 YYDKDF (reference sequence). CDR3 length: 17 amino acids. V lost 5 bases to trimming and J lost 6 bases; unmatched junction nucleotides: 13.

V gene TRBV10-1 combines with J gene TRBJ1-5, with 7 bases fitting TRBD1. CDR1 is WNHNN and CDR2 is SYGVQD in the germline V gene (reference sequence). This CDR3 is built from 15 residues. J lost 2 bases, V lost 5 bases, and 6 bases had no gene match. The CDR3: CASSTPTGRNQPQHF. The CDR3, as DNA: TGCGCCAGCAGTACCCCGACAGGGCGCAATCAGCCCCAGCATTTT.

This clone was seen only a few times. This CDR3 reads CASSLLDKSYEQYF. CDR3 DNA: TGTGCCAGCAGCTTATTGGACAAGTCTTACGAGCAGTACTTC. This chain joins TRBV7-2 and TRBJ2-7; the D gene is possibly TRBD1 (5 bases). The ends were cut back, 2 bases at V and 4 bases at J, with 12 bases in the middle. There are 14 residues in the CDR3. CDR1 is SGHTA and CDR2 is FQGNSA in the germline V gene. Full variable domain (missing parts from reference TRBV7-2 and TRBJ2-7): GAGVSQSPSNKVTEKGKDVELRCDPISGHTALYWYRQSLGQGLEFLIYFQGNSAPDKSGLPSDRFSAERTGGSVSTLTIQRTQQEDSAVYLCASSLLDKSYEQYFGPGTRLTVT.

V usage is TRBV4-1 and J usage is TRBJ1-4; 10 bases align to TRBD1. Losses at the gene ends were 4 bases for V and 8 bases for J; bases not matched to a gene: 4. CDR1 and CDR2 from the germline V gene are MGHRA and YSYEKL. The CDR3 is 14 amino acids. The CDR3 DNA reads TGCGCCAGCAGCCGGGACAGGGGTGGCGAAAAACTGTTTTTT. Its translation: CASSRDRGGEKLFF.

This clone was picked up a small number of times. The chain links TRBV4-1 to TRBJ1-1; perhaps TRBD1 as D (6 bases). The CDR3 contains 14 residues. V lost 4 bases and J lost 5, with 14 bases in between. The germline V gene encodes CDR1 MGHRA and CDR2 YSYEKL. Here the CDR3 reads CASSPLDGTTEAFF. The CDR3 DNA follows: TGCGCCAGCAGCCCGCTAGACGGGACAACTGAAGCTTTCTTT.

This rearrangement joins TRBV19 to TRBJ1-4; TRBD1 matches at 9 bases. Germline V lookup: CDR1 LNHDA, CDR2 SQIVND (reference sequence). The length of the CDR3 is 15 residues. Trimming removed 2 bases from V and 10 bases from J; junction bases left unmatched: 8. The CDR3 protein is CASSIIGQGSGKLFF. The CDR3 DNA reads TGTGCCAGTAGTATAATTGGACAGGGGAGTGGAAAACTGTTTTTT.

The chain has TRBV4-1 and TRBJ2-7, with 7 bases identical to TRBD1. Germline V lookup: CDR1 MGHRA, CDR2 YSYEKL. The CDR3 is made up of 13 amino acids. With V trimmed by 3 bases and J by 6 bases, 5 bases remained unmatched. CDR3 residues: CASSHSQGFEQYF. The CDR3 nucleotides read TGCGCCAGCAGCCATTCACAGGGGTTCGAGCAGTACTTC.

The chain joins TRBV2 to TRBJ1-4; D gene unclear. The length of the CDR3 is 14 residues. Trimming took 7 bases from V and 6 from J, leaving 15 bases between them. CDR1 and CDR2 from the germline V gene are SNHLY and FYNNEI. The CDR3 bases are TGTGCCAGCACCGCATTGGAGGCTGATGAAAAACTGTTTTTT. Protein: CASTALEADEKLFF.